This TCR beta chain was profiled in a study of blood T cell repertoires in COVID-19. Study context: PBMCs, B-cell-depleted T cells, or T cells were the source of the cDNA or gDNA that made up the material.

The germline V gene has CDR1 MNHEY and CDR2 SMNVEV (reference sequence). This CDR3 contains 16 residues. Trimming cost V 5 bases and J 0 bases; bases outside gene matches: 6. Here immunoSEQ multiplex PCR was the method, and the copy in TCRdb shows in-frame clones only, minus some. This table holds around 40,000 clones, approximately 85% found once. The V gene is TRBV27, the J gene TRBJ1-3; TRBD1 aligns across 8 bases. The sequence derives from a human donor in a cohort sampled during active COVID-19. The specimen was peripheral blood. This chain's CDR3 is CASSAGQGYSGNTIYF. The CDR3 bases are TGTGCCAGCAGTGCCGGACAGGGCTACTCTGGAAACACCATATATTTT.